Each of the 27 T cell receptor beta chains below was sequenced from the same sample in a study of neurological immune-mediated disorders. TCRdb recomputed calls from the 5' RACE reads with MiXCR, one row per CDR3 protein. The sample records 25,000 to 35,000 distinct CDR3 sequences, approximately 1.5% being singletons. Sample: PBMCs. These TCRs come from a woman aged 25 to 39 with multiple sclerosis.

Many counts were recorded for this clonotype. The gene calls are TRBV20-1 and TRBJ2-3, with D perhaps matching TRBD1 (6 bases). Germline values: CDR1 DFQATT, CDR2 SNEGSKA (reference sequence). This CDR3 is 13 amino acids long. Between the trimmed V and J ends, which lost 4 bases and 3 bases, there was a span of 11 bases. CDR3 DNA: TGCAGTGCTATCCAAACAGGGACAGATACGCAGTATTTT. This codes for CSAIQTGTDTQYF.

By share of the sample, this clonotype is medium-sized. This CDR3 is CASRVTGAGYTF. The CDR3 nucleotides read TGTGCCAGCAGGGTGACAGGGGCTGGCTACACCTTC. The chain has TRBV6-5 and TRBJ1-2; 8 bases fit TRBD1. This CDR3 comprises 12 residues. Germline trimming cut 6 bases from V and 7 bases from J; bases unmatched to any gene: 4. CDR1 is MNHEY, CDR2 SVGAGI, per germline.

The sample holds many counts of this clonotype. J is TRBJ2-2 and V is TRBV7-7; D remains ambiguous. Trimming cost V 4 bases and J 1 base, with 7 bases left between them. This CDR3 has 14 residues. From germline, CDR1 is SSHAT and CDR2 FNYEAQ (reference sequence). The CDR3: CASSSLGNTGELFF. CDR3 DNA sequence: TGTGCCAGCAGCTCGCTCGGGAACACCGGGGAGCTGTTTTTT.

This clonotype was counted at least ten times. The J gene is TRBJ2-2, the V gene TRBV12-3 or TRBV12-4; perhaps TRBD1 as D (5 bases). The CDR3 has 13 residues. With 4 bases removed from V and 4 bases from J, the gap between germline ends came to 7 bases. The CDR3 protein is CASSSTVTGELFF. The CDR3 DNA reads TGTGCCAGCAGTTCGACAGTCACCGGGGAGCTGTTTTTT.

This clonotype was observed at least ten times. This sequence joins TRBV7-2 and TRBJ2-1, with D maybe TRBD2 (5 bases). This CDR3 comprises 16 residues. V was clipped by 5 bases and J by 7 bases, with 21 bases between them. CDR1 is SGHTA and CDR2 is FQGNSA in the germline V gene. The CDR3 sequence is CASSLLGSGLGNEQFF. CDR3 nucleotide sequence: TGTGCCAGCAGCCTCCTGGGGAGCGGCCTGGGGAATGAGCAGTTCTTC.

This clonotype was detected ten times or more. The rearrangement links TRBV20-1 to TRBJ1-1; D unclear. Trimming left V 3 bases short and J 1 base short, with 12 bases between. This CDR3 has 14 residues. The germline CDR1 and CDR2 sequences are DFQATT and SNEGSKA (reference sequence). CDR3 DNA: TGCAGTGCTAGTCCGTGGCGGACGAACACTGAAGCTTTCTTT. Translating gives CSASPWRTNTEAFF.

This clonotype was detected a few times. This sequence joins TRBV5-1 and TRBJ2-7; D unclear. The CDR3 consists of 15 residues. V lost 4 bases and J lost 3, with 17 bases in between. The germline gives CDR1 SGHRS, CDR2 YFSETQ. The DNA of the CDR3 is TGCGCCAGCAGCCTGGAATCCGGGTCGGGCTACGAGCAGTACTTC. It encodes CASSLESGSGYEQYF.

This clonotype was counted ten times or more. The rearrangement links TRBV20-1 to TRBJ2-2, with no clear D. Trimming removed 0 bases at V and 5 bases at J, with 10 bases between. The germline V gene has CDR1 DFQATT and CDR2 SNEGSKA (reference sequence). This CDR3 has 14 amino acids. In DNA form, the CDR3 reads TGCAGTGCTAGAGATCCCCAGCATACCGGGGAGCTGTTTTTT. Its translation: CSARDPQHTGELFF.

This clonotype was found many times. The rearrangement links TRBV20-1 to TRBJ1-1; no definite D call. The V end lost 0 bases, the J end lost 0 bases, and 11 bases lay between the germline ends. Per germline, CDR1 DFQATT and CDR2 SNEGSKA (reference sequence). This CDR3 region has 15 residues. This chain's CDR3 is CSARDYKGVNTEAFF. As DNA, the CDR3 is TGCAGTGCTAGAGATTATAAGGGCGTGAACACTGAAGCTTTCTTT.

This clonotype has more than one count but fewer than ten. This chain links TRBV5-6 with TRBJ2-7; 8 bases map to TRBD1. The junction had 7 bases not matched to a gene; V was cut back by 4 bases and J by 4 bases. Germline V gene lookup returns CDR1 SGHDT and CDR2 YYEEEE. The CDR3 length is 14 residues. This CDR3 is CASSTWTGIYEQYF. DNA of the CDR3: TGTGCCAGCAGCACTTGGACAGGGATTTACGAGCAGTACTTC.

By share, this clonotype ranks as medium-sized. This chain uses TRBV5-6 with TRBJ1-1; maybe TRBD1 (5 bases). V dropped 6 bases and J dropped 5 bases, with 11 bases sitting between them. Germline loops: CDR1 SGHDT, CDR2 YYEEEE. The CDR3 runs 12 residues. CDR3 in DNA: TGTGCCAGCACCAAGGGACGGACTGAAGCTTTCTTT. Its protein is CASTKGRTEAFF. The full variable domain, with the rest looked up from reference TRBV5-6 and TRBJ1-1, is DAGVTQSPTHLIKTRGQQVTLRCSPKSGHDTVSWYQQALGQGPQFIFQYYEEEERQRGNFPDRFSGHQFPNYSSELNVNALLLGDSALYLCASTKGRTEAFFGQGTRLTVV.

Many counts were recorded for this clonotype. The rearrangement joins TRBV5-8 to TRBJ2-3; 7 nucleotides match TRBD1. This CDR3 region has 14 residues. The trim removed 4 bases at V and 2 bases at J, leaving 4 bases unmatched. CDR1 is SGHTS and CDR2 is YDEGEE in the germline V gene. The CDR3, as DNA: TGTGCCAGCAGCCTGGGACAGAACACAGATACGCAGTATTTT. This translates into CASSLGQNTDTQYF.

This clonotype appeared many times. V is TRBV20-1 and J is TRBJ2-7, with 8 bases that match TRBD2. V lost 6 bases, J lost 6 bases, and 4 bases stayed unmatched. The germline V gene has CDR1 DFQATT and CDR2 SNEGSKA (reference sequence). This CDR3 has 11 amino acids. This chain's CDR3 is CSATGTSEQYF. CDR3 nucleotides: TGCAGTGCGACCGGGACTAGCGAGCAGTACTTC.

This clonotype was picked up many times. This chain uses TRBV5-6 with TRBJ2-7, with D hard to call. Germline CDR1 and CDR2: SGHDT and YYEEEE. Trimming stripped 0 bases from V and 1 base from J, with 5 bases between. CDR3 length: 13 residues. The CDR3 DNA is TGTGCCAGCAGCTTGGCGGTATCCTACGAGCAGTACTTC. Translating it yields CASSLAVSYEQYF.

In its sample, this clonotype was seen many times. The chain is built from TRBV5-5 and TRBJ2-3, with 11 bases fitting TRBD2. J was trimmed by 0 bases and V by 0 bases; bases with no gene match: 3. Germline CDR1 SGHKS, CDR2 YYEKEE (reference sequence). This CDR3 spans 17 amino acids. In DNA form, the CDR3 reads TGTGCCAGCAGCTTGGGACTAGCGGGGATGAGCACAGATACGCAGTATTTT. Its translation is CASSLGLAGMSTDTQYF.

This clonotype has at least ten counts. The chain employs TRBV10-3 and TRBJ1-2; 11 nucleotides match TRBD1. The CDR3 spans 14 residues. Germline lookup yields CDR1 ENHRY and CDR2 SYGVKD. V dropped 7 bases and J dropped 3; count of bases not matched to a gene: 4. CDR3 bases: TGTGCCATCAAACCGGGACAGGGGGACTATGGCTACACCTTC. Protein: CAIKPGQGDYGYTF.

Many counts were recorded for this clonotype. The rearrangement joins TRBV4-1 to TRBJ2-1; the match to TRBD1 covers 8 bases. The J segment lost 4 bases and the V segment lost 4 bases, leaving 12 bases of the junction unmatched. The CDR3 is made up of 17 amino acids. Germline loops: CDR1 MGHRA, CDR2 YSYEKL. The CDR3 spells CASSPNTGGLRYNEQFF. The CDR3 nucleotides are TGCGCCAGCAGCCCGAATACAGGGGGGTTAAGGTACAATGAGCAGTTCTTC.

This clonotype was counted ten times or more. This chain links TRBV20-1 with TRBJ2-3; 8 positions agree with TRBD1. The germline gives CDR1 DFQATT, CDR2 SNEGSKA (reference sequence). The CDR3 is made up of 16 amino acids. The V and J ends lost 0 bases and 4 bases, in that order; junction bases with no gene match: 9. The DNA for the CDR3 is TGCAGTGCTAGAGATCTGAGACAGGGGACCGCAGATACGCAGTATTTT. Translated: CSARDLRQGTADTQYF.

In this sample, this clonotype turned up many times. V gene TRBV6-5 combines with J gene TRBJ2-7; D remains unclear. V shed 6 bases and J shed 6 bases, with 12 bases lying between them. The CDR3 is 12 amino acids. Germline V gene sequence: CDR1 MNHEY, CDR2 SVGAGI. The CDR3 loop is CASRRWTGEQYF. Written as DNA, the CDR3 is TGTGCCAGCAGGAGATGGACGGGCGAGCAGTACTTC.

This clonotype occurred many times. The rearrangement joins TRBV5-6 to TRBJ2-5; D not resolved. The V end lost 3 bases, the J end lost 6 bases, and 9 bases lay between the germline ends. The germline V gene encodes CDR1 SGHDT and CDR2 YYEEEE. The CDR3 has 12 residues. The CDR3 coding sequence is TGTGCCAGCAGCTACCTCTCCCAGACCCAGTACTTC. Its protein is CASSYLSQTQYF.

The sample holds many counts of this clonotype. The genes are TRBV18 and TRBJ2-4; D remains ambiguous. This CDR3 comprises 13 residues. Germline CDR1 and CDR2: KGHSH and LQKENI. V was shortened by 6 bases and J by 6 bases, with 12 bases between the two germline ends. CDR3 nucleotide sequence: TGTGCCAGCTCCCGCCTAGAGCGAAACATTCAGTACTTC. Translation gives CASSRLERNIQYF. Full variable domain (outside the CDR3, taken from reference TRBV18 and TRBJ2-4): NAGVMQNPRHLVRRRGQEARLRCSPMKGHSHVYWYRQLPEEGLKFMVYLQKENIIDESGMPKERFSAEFPKEGPSILRIQQVVRGDSAAYFCASSRLERNIQYFGAGTRLSVL.

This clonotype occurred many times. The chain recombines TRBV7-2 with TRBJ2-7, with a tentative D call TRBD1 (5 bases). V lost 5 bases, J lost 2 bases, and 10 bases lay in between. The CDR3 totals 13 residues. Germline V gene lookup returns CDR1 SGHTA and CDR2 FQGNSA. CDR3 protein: CASSRQITYEQYF. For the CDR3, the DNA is TGTGCCAGCAGCCGACAGATTACCTACGAGCAGTACTTC. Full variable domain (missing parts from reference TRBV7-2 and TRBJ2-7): GAGVSQSPSNKVTEKGKDVELRCDPISGHTALYWYRQSLGQGLEFLIYFQGNSAPDKSGLPSDRFSAERTGGSVSTLTIQRTQQEDSAVYLCASSRQITYEQYFGPGTRLTVT.

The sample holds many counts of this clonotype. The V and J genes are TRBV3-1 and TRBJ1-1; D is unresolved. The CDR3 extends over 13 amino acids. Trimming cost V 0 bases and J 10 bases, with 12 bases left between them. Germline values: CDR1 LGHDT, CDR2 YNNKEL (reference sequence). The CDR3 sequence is CASSQDWKLGAFF. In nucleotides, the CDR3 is TGTGCCAGCAGCCAAGATTGGAAGCTGGGAGCTTTCTTT.

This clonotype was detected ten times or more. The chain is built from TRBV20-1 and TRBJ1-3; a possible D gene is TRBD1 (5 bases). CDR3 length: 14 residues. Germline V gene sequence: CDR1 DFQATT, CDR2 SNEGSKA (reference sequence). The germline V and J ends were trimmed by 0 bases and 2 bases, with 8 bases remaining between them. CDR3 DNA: TGCAGTGCTAGAGATGTGGGGCCTGGAAACACCATATATTTT. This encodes CSARDVGPGNTIYF.

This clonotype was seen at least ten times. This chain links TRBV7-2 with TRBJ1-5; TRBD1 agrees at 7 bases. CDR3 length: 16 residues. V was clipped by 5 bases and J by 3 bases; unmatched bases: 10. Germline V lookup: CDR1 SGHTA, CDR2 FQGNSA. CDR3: CASSDRDRGYNQPQHF. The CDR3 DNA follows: TGTGCCAGCAGCGACCGGGACAGAGGTTACAATCAGCCCCAGCATTTT.

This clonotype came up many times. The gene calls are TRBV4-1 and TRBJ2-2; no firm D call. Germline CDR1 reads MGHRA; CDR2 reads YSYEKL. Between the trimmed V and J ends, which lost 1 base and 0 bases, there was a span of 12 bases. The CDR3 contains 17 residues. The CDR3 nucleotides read TGCGCCAGCAGCCAAGTTTCTAAGGCTGCGAACACCGGGGAGCTGTTTTTT. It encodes CASSQVSKAANTGELFF.

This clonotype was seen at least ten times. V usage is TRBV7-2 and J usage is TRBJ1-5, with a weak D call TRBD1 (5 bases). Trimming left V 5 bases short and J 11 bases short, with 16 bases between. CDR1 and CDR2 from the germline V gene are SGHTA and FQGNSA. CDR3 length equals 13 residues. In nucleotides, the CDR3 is TGTGCCAGCAGCCCAAGGGGCCCGCCGTCCCAGCATTTT. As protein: CASSPRGPPSQHF.